This T cell receptor (beta chain) is from a study of T-cell memory formation after mild COVID-19. V shed 5 bases and J 5 bases; nucleotides not matched to a gene: 6. CDR1 and CDR2 from the germline V gene are MDHEN and SYDVKM. The CDR3 is 14 residues long. TCRdb reprocessed the 5' RACE reads with MiXCR, giving one entry per CDR3 protein. Counted here are 470,000 or so distinct CDR3 sequences, over 15% occurring once; the ten biggest clones make up around 12%. Findings of the study overall: In pre-infection memory, a portion of responding clones appeared, which suggested that cross-reactive memory joined.

There are a few counts of this clonotype. Its antigen is not identified. The sequence came from an adult woman who had mild COVID-19 (a few samples of this study predate the infection). Cell type and time point are not known. The sequenced sample was PBMCs or a T cell subset sorted from them (not recorded which). The V call is TRBV28, the J call TRBJ1-5; 7 bases are shared with TRBD1. The CDR3 bases are TGTGCCAGCAGTGACAGGGATAACGATCAGCCCCAGCATTTT. It yields the protein CASSDRDNDQPQHF.